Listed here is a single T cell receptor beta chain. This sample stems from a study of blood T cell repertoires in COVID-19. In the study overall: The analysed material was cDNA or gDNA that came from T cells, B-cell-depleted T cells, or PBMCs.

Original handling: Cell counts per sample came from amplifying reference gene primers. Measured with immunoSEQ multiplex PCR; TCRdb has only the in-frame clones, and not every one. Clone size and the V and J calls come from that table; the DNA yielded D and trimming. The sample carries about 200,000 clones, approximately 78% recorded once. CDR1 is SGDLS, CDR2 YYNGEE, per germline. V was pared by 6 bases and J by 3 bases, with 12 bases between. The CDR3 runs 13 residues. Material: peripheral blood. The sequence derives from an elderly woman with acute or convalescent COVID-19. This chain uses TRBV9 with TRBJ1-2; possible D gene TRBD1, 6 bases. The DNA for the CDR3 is TGTGCCAGCAACAAACAGGGTTACTATGGCTACACCTTC. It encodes CASNKQGYYGYTF. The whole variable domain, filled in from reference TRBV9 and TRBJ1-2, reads DSGVTQTPKHLITATGQRVTLRCSPRSGDLSVYWYQQSLDQGLQFLIQYYNGEERAKGNILERFSAQQFPDLHSELNLSSLELGDSALYFCASNKQGYYGYTFGSGTRLTVV.